Below are 9 T cell receptor beta chains sequenced from a single sample in a study of blood T cell repertoires in COVID-19. Clones were read by immunoSEQ multiplex PCR, and TCRdb kept only the in-frame ones, dropping some. The data show approximately 300,000 clones, roughly 90% seen once. What was sequenced was peripheral blood. These receptors all come from a man aged 18-30 years who had recovered from COVID-19.

The gene calls are TRBV6-5 and TRBJ2-3; tentatively, D is TRBD1 (6 bases). V was clipped by 6 bases and J by 2 bases, with 12 bases between them. The CDR3 spans 14 residues. CDR1 is MNHEY and CDR2 is SVGAGI in the germline V gene. The CDR3 DNA reads TGTGCCAGCAGCCGGGACACCTACACAGATACGCAGTATTTT. Its translation: CASSRDTYTDTQYF.

The chain is built from TRBV18 and TRBJ2-2, with 8 bases fitting TRBD1. The CDR3 is 17 residues long. The V segment lost 0 bases and the J segment 4 bases; nucleotides outside the gene matches: 7. CDR1 KGHSH and CDR2 LQKENI come from the germline V gene. CDR3 loop: CASSPPGQGAPTGELFF. CDR3 sequence (DNA): TGTGCCAGCTCACCACCCGGCCAGGGGGCGCCCACCGGGGAGCTGTTTTTT.

The chain combines TRBV6-6 with TRBJ2-5; possibly TRBD1 for D (6 bases). From germline, CDR1 is MNHNY and CDR2 SVGAGI (reference sequence). The CDR3 length is 16 residues. V lost 8 bases and J 2 bases, leaving 21 bases between the germline ends. This CDR3 reads CASRWNAGTLQETQYF. CDR3 DNA: TGTGCCAGCCGTTGGAACGCAGGGACATTACAAGAGACCCAGTACTTC.

The chain recombines TRBV5-1 with TRBJ2-3; 12 bases are a match to TRBD1. Trimming took 4 bases from V and 6 from J; bases not matched to a gene: 9. The CDR3 spans 16 residues. Germline CDR1 reads SGHRS; CDR2 reads YFSETQ. The chain's CDR3 is CASSPGTGGRSDTQYF. The CDR3 nucleotides read TGCGCCAGCAGCCCCGGGACAGGGGGCAGATCGGATACGCAGTATTTT.

V and J are TRBV2 and TRBJ1-4; 9 positions match TRBD1. CDR3 length: 14 amino acids. Per germline, CDR1 SNHLY and CDR2 FYNNEI. V shed 6 bases and J 7 bases; nucleotides not matched to a gene: 6. CDR3 coding DNA: TGTGCCAGCAGGGGACAGGGAAGTCCTGAAAAACTGTTTTTT. It is translated as CASRGQGSPEKLFF.

The CDR3 spells CAWSLQASSEAFF. CDR3 bases: TGTGCCTGGAGCTTGCAGGCGTCCTCTGAAGCTTTCTTT. The rearrangement uses TRBV30 and TRBJ1-1, with D unresolved. V was clipped by 3 bases and J by 6 bases, with 14 bases between them. In germline, CDR1 is GTSNPN, CDR2 SVGIG (reference sequence). The CDR3 contains 13 residues.

The gene calls are TRBV6-1 and TRBJ1-2; D unresolved. V lost 2 bases to trimming and J lost 4 bases, with 11 bases between them. The CDR3 runs to 14 residues. Germline V gene sequence: CDR1 MNHNS, CDR2 SASEGT. The CDR3 here is CASSETWGGYGYTF. In DNA, the CDR3 is TGTGCCAGCAGTGAAACCTGGGGAGGCTATGGCTACACCTTC.

The chain uses TRBV18 and TRBJ1-4, with 9 bases lining up with TRBD1. This CDR3 contains 16 residues. Trimming at V came to 3 bases and at J to 5 bases, leaving 7 bases not matched to a gene. The germline V gene has CDR1 KGHSH and CDR2 LQKENI. CDR3 sequence (DNA): TGTGCCAGCTCACCCAATGAGGGACAGGGAAATGAAAAACTGTTTTTT. Amino acids: CASSPNEGQGNEKLFF.

The gene calls are TRBV27 and TRBJ2-7, with D possibly TRBD2 on 6 matching bases. The CDR3 sequence is 13 residues long. Germline V CDR1 and CDR2: MNHEY, SMNVEV (reference sequence). The CDR3 sequence: CASGEALSYEQYF. DNA for the CDR3: TGTGCTTCTGGGGAGGCCCTATCCTACGAGCAGTACTTC.